This section outlines one T cell receptor beta chain sequence together with its context. V lost 0 bases and J lost 2; bases outside the gene matches: 5. This CDR3 has 18 amino acids. CDR1 is SNHLY and CDR2 is FYNNEI in the germline V gene. This sample is part of a study of CD8 T cells in Susac syndrome. With random hexamers, reverse transcription was performed on roughly 0.5 to 1 ug of RNA. MiXCR was run by TCRdb on the immunoSEQ multiplex PCR reads, yielding one entry per CDR3 protein. Of roughly 200,000 distinct CDR3 sequences listed, roughly 95% are singletons. High-throughput TCR beta sequencing covered peripheral CD8+ and CD4+ T cells. Relapsing-remitting disease, either stable or active, was present in the multiple sclerosis controls, who were treatment-naive patients. Negative isolation yielded CD4+ and CD8+ T cells, and FACS enriched TEMRA cells.

This receptor was taken from a human donor with multiple sclerosis. The J gene is TRBJ2-3, the V gene TRBV2; 13 positions match TRBD2. The sample comprised CD8+ T cells from PBMCs. The DNA for the CDR3 is TGTGCCAGCAGTGAAGCAGGACTAGCGGGGGACTACACAGATACGCAGTATTTT. Residues: CASSEAGLAGDYTDTQYF.